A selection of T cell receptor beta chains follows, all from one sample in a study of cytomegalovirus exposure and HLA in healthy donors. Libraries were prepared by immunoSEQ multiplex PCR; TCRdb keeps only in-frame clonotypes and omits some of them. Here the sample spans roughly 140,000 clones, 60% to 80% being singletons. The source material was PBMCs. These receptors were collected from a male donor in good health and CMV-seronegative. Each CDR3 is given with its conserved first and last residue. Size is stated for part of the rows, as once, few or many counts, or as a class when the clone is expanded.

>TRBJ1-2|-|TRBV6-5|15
CASSTGTGHNYGYTF
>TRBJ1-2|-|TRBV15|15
CATSRDRGGNYGYTF
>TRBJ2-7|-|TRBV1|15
CTSSRPGTSYYEQYF
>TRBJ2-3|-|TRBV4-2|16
CASSQASGSGADTQYF
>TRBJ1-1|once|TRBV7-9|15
CSSSARQGTNTEAFF
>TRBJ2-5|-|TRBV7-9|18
CSSSSRRTSGGLQETQYF
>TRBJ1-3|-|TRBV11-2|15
CASSLTGARGNTIYF
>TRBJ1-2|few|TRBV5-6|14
CASSFPRGTYGYTF
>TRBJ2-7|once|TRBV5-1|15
CASTLYLGPTYEQYF
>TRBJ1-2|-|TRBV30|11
CAWSRGGGYTF
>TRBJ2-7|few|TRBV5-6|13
CASSVAGAREQYF
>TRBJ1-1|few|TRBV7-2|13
CASRQGANTEAFF
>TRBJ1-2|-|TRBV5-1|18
CASSPSRGGPSGNYGYTF
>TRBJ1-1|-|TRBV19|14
CASSLGTGPTEAFF
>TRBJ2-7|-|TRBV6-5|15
CASSLGTGPIYEQYF
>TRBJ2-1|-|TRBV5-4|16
CASSWPGTRGVDEQFF
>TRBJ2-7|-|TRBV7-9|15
CASTSPRGEAGEQYF
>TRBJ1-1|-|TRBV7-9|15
CASSSTGQGNTEAFF
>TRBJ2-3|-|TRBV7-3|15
CASSPTPRFTDTQYF
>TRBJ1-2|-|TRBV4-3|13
CASSSLAYCGYTF
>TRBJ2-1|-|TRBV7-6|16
CASSFGTGSSYNEQFF
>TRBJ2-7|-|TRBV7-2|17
CASSLPGLAGVAYEQYF
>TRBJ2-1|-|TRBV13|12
CASSLGGDEQFF
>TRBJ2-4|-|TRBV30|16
CAWSALGQGIRNIQYF
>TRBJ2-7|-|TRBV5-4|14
CAGSGGALGNEQYF
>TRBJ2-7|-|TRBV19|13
CASSINIAYEQYF
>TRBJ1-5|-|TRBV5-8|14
CASSHDRSNQPQHF
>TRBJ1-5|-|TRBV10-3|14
CASSNRGPNQPQHF
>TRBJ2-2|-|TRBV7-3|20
CASSRDRGRGAGSQGGELFF
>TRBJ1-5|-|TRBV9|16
CASSEGTGGLNQPQHF
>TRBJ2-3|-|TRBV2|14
CASATDRHTDTQYF
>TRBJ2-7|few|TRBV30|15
CAWSVVLGQRTEQYF
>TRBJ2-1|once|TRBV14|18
CASSQVSGPGVSYNEQFF